Listed below are T cell receptor beta chains from one sample, sequenced in a study of a mutant IDH1 vaccine in newly diagnosed glioma. The antigens for these receptors are not known. Generated by immunoSEQ multiplex PCR, the TCRdb table keeps only in-frame clones and is missing some. The sample includes about 84,000 clones, roughly 77% of them seen just once. The source was PBMCs, collected from a glioma patient whose treatment included an IDH1 peptide vaccine. The source of these receptors is a middle-aged man with glioma. Each CDR3 is given with its conserved first and last residue. The order of the fields is J gene, clone size, D gene, V gene, CDR3 length, CDR3 DNA, CDR3 protein. The D gene is left open where the match is weak. The listing skips clone size in some rows; elsewhere it reads once, few, many or a size class.

TRBJ1-5	once	TRBD1	TRBV5-1	13	TGCGCCAGCAGCTTGGGGACAGGGGAGCCCCAGCATTTT	CASSLGTGEPQHF
TRBJ2-4	NA	NA	TRBV6-5	14	TGTGCCAGCAGACTTCACTCAGCCAAAAACATTCAGTACTTC	CASRLHSAKNIQYF
TRBJ2-5	NA	NA	TRBV6-5	14	TGTGCCAGCAGTTACGAATACTCAGGCCAGACCCAGTACTTC	CASSYEYSGQTQYF
TRBJ2-3	NA	NA	TRBV18	13	TGTGCCAGCTCACCACCGATCACAGATACGCAGTATTTT	CASSPPITDTQYF
TRBJ1-2	NA	NA	TRBV13	15	TGTGCCAGCAGCTTAGGTGTGGATACTAACTATGGCTACACCTTC	CASSLGVDTNYGYTF
TRBJ2-7	NA	NA	TRBV25-1	11	TGTGCCAGCAGTGGGGCCTACGAGCAGTACTTC	CASSGAYEQYF
TRBJ1-2	few	NA	TRBV19	13	TGTGCCAGTAGGACTCCCTCAGTCTATGGCTACACCTTC	CASRTPSVYGYTF
TRBJ2-5	NA	NA	TRBV5-1	13	TGCGCCAGCAGCTCTCTAGTGGGAGAGACCCAGTACTTC	CASSSLVGETQYF
TRBJ2-7	few	NA	TRBV4-1	16	TGCGCCAGCAGCCCCCAAGGAACTCGGGCCTTCTACGAGCAGTACTTC	CASSPQGTRAFYEQYF
TRBJ2-7	once	TRBD1	TRBV5-1	14	TGCGCCAGCAGCTTGGAGACAGGGGACCACGAGCAGTACTTC	CASSLETGDHEQYF
TRBJ2-2	NA	NA	TRBV5-1	15	TGCGCCAGCAGCTTGGCCGAATCTTACACCGGGGAGCTGTTTTTT	CASSLAESYTGELFF
TRBJ2-3	NA	TRBD2	TRBV5-1	18	TGCGCCAGCAGCTTAATCGGACTAGCGGGGGGAATCACAGATACGCAGTATTTT	CASSLIGLAGGITDTQYF
TRBJ2-3	NA	TRBD2	TRBV9	18	TGTGCCAGCAGCTCCCGTCTGATTCTAGCGGGGGGGGGAGATACGCAGTATTTT	CASSSRLILAGGGDTQYF
TRBJ1-3	NA	NA	TRBV10-3	14	TGTGCCATCAGTGGTGGGAACTCTGGAAACACCATATATTTT	CAISGGNSGNTIYF
TRBJ2-2	NA	NA	TRBV19	14	TGTGCCAGTAGTACCGACCCGAACACCGGGGAGCTGTTTTTT	CASSTDPNTGELFF
TRBJ2-1	once	TRBD1	TRBV25-1	16	TGTGCCAGCAGTGCCATTTTGGGGACAGGGGGCAATGAGCAGTTCTTC	CASSAILGTGGNEQFF
TRBJ2-7	NA	NA	TRBV29-1	22	TGCAGCGTTGAAGATCTTCCCGGGACAGGGGACCTTTTAGCGGGGGGCCCCTACGAGCAGTACTTC	CSVEDLPGTGDLLAGGPYEQYF
TRBJ1-4	many	NA	TRBV7-8	16	TGTGCCAGCAGCTTAGGCTCGGGGGGAACTAATGAAAAACTGTTTTTT	CASSLGSGGTNEKLFF
TRBJ1-4	NA	NA	TRBV6-5	13	TGTGCCAGCCATAGGACGGCAAATGAAAAACTGTTTTTT	CASHRTANEKLFF
TRBJ2-2	NA	NA	TRBV6-4	14	TGTGCCAGCAGAAGGGGACCGCACACCGGGGAGCTGTTTTTT	CASRRGPHTGELFF
TRBJ1-1	NA	NA	TRBV19	13	TGTGCCAGTAGCTTTGGAGGCGTGCCTGAAGCTTTCTTT	CASSFGGVPEAFF
TRBJ2-7	NA	NA	TRBV19	12	TGTGCCAGTAGTGCTAGTAGCTGGGAGCAGTACTTC	CASSASSWEQYF
TRBJ2-2	NA	TRBD1	TRBV25-1	17	TGTGCCAGCAGTGAATTGAGGGGGCAGGGCGTCACCGGGGAGCTGTTTTTT	CASSELRGQGVTGELFF
TRBJ2-3	once	NA	TRBV20-1	11	TGCAGTGCTAGTCGGCCAGATACGCAGTATTTT	CSASRPDTQYF
TRBJ2-3	few	TRBD2	TRBV4-2	21	TGTGCCAGCAGCCAACTGCATCGGACTAGCGGGGGGTCACGTAGCACAGATACGCAGTATTTT	CASSQLHRTSGGSRSTDTQYF
TRBJ2-1	once	TRBD2	TRBV11-2	17	TGTGCCAGCAGCCCCCGCTTAGCGGGGGGCACCTACAATGAGCAGTTCTTC	CASSPRLAGGTYNEQFF
TRBJ2-7	NA	TRBD1	TRBV6-6	15	TGTGCCAGCAGCTCCCCCGACAGGGGCGGCTACGAGCAGTACTTC	CASSSPDRGGYEQYF
TRBJ2-1	NA	TRBD1	TRBV29-1	16	TGCAGCGTCCTGCCCAGGGACAGGGGAGTTGGTAATGAGCAGTTCTTC	CSVLPRDRGVGNEQFF
TRBJ1-2	NA	TRBD1	TRBV6-6	14	TGTGCCAGCAGCCCCCCGGGACAGGGGTATGGCTACACCTTC	CASSPPGQGYGYTF
TRBJ2-1	NA	NA	TRBV6-1	13	TGTGCCAGCAGTTCCAGGGGGGACAATGAGCAGTTCTTC	CASSSRGDNEQFF
TRBJ2-3	NA	NA	TRBV6-6	14	TGTGCCAGCAGAACGACAGTTAACACAGATACGCAGTATTTT	CASRTTVNTDTQYF
TRBJ1-1	NA	NA	TRBV5-3	14	TGTGCCAGAAGCTTGTCGGGGAGAAGACGTGAAGCTTTCTTT	CARSLSGRRREAFF
TRBJ2-7	NA	TRBD1	TRBV6-8	10	TGTGCCAGCAGTTACGGACAGGGTGATTTC	CASSYGQGDF
TRBJ2-1	NA	NA	TRBV6-1	13	TGTGCCAGCAGTGAAGCAATACAGGGAAAGCAGTTCTTC	CASSEAIQGKQFF
TRBJ1-6	NA	NA	TRBV5-1	14	TGCGCCAGCAGCCCCAAAGGCAGTAATTCACCCCTCCACTTT	CASSPKGSNSPLHF
TRBJ1-2	NA	NA	TRBV5-5	14	TGTGCCAGCAGCTTGGATGTGGGTAGCTCTGGCTACACCTTC	CASSLDVGSSGYTF
TRBJ1-4	NA	NA	TRBV5-1	14	TGCGCCAGCAGCCCCGACAGAACTAATGAAAAACTGTTTTTT	CASSPDRTNEKLFF
TRBJ1-5	few	TRBD1	TRBV18	16	TGTGCCAGCTCACCGCTGGGACAGACTAGCAATCAGCCCCAGCATTTT	CASSPLGQTSNQPQHF
TRBJ1-2	once	NA	TRBV30	15	TGTGCCTCACTCCACAGGGAGGGCCTCTACTATGGCTACACCTTC	CASLHREGLYYGYTF
TRBJ2-7	NA	NA	TRBV2	14	TGTGCCAGCAGTGCGGAAAGGTTGACTCCTAAACAGTACTTC	CASSAERLTPKQYF
TRBJ2-6	NA	NA	TRBV19	13	TGTGCCAGTAGCCTGGCCGGGGCCAACGTCCTGACTTTC	CASSLAGANVLTF